This section outlines one T cell receptor beta chain sequence together with its context. What it binds is not known. Ophthalmopathy donors showed moderate-to-severe activity, CAS ≥3, NOSPECS ≥4 and a duration under 3 months. Amplification of the TCR beta CDR3 regions used RNA transcripts (as template). Scientists carried out first-round RT-PCR using HTBI primers and then a second-round multiplex PCR. TCRdb redid the calling of the multiplex PCR reads with MiXCR, one entry per CDR3 protein. Among some 240,000 distinct CDR3 sequences, 45% to 55% were seen once, and the ten largest hold around 47%. The data were taken from a study of Graves' ophthalmopathy and Graves' hyperthyroidism. Notes on the study in general: Ophthalmopathy was separated from stable hyperthyroidism by a 13-signature model with roughly 90% sensitivity and over 75% specificity. For predicting ophthalmopathy progression, the model had 70.59% sensitivity and nearly 75% specificity. A majority of expanded thyroid clonotypes exceeding 0.001 frequency were likewise present in blood.

The CDR3 spans 13 residues. V was trimmed by 8 bases and J by 5 bases, leaving 15 bases between them. Germline V gene data show CDR1 as MGHDK and CDR2 as SYGVNS. The receptor was derived from an adult man with Graves' ophthalmopathy. What was sequenced was peripheral blood. The gene calls are TRBV25-1 and TRBJ1-1; the D gene is possibly TRBD1 (5 bases). Here the CDR3 reads CASARAGRTEAFF. The CDR3 DNA is TGTGCCAGCGCCCGGGCAGGGCGAACTGAAGCTTTCTTT.